This T cell receptor beta chain was captured by sequencing in a study of T cells in Graves' hyperthyroidism and ophthalmopathy. CDR3 length equals 14 residues. V lost 5 bases, J lost 6 bases, and 8 bases stayed unmatched. RNA transcripts gave rise to amplified TCR beta CDR3 regions. Using the HTBI primer set, a first-round RT-PCR was run on the TCR CDR3. TCRdb processed the multiplex PCR reads anew with MiXCR; each CDR3 protein has one entry. The data show around 340,000 distinct CDR3 sequences, approximately 13% seen once. Ten or more counts support this clonotype. The material sequenced was blood. The clonotype was recovered from a woman aged 30 to 39 with Graves' hyperthyroidism. The chain carries TRBV12-3 or TRBV12-4 and TRBJ2-5; 8 bases fit TRBD1. As DNA, the CDR3 is TGTGCCAGCAGTCCGCAGCGGACAGGGCAGACCCAGTACTTC. This translates into CASSPQRTGQTQYF.